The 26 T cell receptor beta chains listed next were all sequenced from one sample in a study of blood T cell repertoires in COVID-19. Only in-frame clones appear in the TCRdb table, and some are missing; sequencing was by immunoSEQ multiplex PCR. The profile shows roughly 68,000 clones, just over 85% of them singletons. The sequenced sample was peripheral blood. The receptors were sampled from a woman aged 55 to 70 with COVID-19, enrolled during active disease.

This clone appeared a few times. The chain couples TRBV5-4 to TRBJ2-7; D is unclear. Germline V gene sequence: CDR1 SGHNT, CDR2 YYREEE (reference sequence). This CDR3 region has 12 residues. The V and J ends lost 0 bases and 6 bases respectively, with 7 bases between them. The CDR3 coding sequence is TGTGCCAGCAGCTTGGAACTTTCCGAGCAGTACTTC. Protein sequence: CASSLELSEQYF.

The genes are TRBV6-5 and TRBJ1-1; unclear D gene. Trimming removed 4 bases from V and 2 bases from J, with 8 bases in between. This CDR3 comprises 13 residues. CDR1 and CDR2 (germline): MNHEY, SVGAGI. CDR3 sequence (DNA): TGTGCCAGCAGTTTACAGCTAAACACTGAAGCTTTCTTT. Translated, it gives CASSLQLNTEAFF.

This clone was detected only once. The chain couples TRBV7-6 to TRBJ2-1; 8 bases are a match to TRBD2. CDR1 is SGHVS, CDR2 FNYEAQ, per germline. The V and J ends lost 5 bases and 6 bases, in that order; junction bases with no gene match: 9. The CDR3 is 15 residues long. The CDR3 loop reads CASSPGLAELNEQFF. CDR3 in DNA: TGTGCCAGCAGCCCAGGACTAGCCGAACTCAATGAGCAGTTCTTC. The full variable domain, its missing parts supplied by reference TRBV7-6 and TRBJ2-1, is GAGVSQSPRYKVTKRGQDVALRCDPISGHVSLYWYRQALGQGPEFLTYFNYEAQQDKSGLPNDRFSAERPEGSISTLTIQRTEQRDSAMYRCASSPGLAELNEQFFGPGTRLTVL.

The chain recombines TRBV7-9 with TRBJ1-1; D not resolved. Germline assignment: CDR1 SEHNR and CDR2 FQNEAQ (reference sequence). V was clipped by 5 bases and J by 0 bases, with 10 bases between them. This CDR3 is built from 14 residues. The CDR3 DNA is TGTGCCAGCAGCCAACCCGACATGAACACTGAAGCTTTCTTT. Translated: CASSQPDMNTEAFF.

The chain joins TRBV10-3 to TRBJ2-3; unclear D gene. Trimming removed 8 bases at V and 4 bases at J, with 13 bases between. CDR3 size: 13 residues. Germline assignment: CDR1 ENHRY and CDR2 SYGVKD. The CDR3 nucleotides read TGTGCCATCGGGCCTGCTGGCGCAGATACGCAGTATTTT. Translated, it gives CAIGPAGADTQYF.

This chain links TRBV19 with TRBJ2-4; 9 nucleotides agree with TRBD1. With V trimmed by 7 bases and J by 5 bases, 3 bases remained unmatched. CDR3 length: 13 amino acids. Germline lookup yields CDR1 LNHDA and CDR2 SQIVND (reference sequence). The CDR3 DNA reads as TGTGCCAGTATAAGGACAGGGGAAAACATTCAGTACTTC. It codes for CASIRTGENIQYF.

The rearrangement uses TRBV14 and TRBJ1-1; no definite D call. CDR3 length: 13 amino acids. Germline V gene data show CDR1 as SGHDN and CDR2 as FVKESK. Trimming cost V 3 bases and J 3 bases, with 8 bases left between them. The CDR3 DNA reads TGTGCCAGCAGCCATGAGCAACACACTGAAGCTTTCTTT. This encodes CASSHEQHTEAFF. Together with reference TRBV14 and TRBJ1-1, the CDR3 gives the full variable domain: EAGVTQFPSHSVIEKGQTVTLRCDPISGHDNLYWYRRVMGKEIKFLLHFVKESKQDESGMPNNRFLAERTGGTYSTLKVQPAELEDSGVYFCASSHEQHTEAFFGQGTRLTVV.

In DNA, the CDR3 is TGTGCCAGCAAAAAGGGGTATGGCTACACCTTC. Amino acids: CASKKGYGYTF. V and J are TRBV6-5 and TRBJ1-2; D may be TRBD1 (5 bases). Germline-derived CDR1 and CDR2 are MNHEY and SVGAGI. There are 11 residues in the CDR3. The V end lost 7 bases, the J end lost 5 bases, and 8 bases lay between the germline ends.

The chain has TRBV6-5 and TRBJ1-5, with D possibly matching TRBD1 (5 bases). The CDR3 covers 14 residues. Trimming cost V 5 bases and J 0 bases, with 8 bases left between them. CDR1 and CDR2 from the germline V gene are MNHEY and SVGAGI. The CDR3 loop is CASSPTDSNQPQHF. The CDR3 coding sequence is TGTGCCAGCAGTCCGACAGATAGCAATCAGCCCCAGCATTTT.

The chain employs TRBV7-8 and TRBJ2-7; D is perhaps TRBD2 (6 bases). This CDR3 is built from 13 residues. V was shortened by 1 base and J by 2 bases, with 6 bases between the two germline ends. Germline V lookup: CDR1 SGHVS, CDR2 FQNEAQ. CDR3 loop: CASSLGRAYEQYF. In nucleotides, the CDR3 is TGTGCCAGCAGCTTAGGGAGGGCCTACGAGCAGTACTTC.

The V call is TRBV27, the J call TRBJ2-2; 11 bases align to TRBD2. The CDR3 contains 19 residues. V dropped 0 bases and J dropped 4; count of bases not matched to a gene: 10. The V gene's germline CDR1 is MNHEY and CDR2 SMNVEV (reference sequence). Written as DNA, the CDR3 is TGTGCCAGCAGTTTATCTCCCGATATTAGCGGGAGGGGCACCGGGGAGCTGTTTTTT. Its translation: CASSLSPDISGRGTGELFF.

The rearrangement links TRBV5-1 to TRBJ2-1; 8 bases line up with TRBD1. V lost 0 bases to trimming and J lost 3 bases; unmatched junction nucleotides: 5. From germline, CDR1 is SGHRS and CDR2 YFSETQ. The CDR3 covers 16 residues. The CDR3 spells CASSLGSDRVYNEQFF. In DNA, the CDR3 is TGCGCCAGCAGCTTGGGATCGGACAGGGTCTACAATGAGCAGTTCTTC.

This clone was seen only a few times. CDR3 amino acids: CASSQDFGGLDEKLFF. CDR3 DNA: TGTGCCAGCAGCCAAGATTTCGGGGGGCTTGATGAAAAACTGTTTTTT. The V and J genes are TRBV3-1 (or the pseudogene TRBV3-2) and TRBJ1-4; a weak D match, TRBD1 (6 bases). Trimming shortened V by 0 bases and J by 6 bases, and 14 bases separated the two germline ends. Germline V gives CDR1 LGHDT, CDR2 YNNKEL (reference sequence). CDR3 length: 16 amino acids.

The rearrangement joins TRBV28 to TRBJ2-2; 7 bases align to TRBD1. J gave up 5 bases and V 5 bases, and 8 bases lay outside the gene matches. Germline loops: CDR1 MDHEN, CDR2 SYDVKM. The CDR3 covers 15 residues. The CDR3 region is CASSQYRGGTGELFF. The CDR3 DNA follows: TGTGCCAGCAGTCAATACAGGGGTGGGACCGGGGAGCTGTTTTTT.

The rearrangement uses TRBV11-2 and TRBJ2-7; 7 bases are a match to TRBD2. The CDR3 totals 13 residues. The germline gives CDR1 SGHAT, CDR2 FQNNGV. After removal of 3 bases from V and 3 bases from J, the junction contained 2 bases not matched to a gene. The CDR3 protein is CASSLGGGYEQYF. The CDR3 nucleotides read TGTGCCAGCAGCTTGGGGGGGGGCTACGAGCAGTACTTC.

CDR3 protein: CASSYAGFSYGYTF. The CDR3 nucleotides are TGTGCCAGCAGTTACGCGGGATTTTCCTATGGCTACACCTTC. The rearrangement links TRBV6-5 to TRBJ1-2; D gene ambiguous. CDR1 is MNHEY and CDR2 is SVGAGI in the germline V gene. The CDR3 is 14 residues long. The V end lost 2 bases, the J end lost 4 bases, and 11 bases lay between the germline ends.

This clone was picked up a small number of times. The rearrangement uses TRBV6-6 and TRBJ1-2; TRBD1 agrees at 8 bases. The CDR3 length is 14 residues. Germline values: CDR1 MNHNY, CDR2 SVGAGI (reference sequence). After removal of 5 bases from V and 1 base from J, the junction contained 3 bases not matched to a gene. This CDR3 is CASSAGGNNYGYTF. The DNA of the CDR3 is TGTGCCAGCAGTGCAGGGGGCAATAACTATGGCTACACCTTC.

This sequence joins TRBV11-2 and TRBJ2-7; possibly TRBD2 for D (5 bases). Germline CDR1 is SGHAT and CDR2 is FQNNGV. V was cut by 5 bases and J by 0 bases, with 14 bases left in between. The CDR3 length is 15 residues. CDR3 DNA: TGTGCCAGCAGCCCCGGACTGACCCGCTCCTACGAGCAGTACTTC. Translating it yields CASSPGLTRSYEQYF.

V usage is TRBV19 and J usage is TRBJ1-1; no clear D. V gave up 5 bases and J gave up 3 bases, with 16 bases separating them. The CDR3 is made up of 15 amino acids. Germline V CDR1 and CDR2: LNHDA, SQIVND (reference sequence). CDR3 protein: CASSAPDDVDTEAFF. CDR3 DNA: TGTGCCAGTAGTGCCCCTGATGATGTAGACACTGAAGCTTTCTTT.

CDR3 amino acids: CASSSPGTGNEKLFF. CDR3 DNA: TGTGCCAGCAGCTCACCCGGGACAGGCAATGAAAAACTGTTTTTT. This sequence joins TRBV7-2 and TRBJ1-4, with 8 positions matching TRBD1. CDR3 length: 15 residues. V was pared by 4 bases and J by 5 bases, with 6 bases of the junction left unmatched. The V gene's germline CDR1 is SGHTA and CDR2 FQGNSA.

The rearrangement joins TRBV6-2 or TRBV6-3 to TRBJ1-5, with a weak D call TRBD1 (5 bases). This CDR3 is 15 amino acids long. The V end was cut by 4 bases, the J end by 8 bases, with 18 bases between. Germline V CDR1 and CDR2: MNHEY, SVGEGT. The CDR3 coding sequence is TGTGCCAGCAGTTTCCCTTGGGGCGGACCTAAGCCCCAGCATTTT. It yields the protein CASSFPWGGPKPQHF.

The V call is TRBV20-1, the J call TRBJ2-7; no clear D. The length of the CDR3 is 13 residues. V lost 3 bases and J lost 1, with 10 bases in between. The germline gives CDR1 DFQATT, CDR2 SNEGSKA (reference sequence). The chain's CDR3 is CSASLKPSYEQYF. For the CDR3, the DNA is TGCAGTGCTAGTCTAAAGCCTTCCTACGAGCAGTACTTC.

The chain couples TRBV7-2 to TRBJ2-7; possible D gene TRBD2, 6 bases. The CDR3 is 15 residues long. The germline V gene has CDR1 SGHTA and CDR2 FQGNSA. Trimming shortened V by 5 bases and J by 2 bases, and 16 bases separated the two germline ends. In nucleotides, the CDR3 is TGTGCCAGCAGCACTCTAGCGAACTCCCCCTACGAGCAGTACTTC. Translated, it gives CASSTLANSPYEQYF.

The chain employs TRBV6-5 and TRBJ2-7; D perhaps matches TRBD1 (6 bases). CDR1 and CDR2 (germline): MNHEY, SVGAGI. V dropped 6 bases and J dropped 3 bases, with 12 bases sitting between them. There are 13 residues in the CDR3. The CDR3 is CASSLGQYYEQYF. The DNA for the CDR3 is TGTGCCAGCAGCCTCGGACAGTACTACGAGCAGTACTTC.

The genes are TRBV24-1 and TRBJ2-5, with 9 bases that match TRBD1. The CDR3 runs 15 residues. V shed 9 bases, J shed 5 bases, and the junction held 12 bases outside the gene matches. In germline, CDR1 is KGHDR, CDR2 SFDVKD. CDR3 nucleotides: TGTGCCACCGCCCGGACAGGGGCCCACGGGGAGACCCAGTACTTC. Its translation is CATARTGAHGETQYF.

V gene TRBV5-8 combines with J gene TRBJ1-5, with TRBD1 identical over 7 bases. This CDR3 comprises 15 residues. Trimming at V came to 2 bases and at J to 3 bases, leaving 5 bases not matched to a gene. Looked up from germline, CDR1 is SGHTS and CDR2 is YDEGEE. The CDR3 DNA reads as TGTGCCAGCAGCTTCAGGGGGAAAATCAATCAGCCCCAGCATTTT. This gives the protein CASSFRGKINQPQHF.